A single sample is the source of the 24 T cell receptor beta chains below, sequenced in a study of T cell changes during pregnancy in multiple sclerosis. The table came from immunoSEQ multiplex PCR; TCRdb's copy has only in-frame clones and leaves some out. The sample gives 75,000 to 100,000 clones, 91% of which show up once; around 1.8% is in the top ten. This specimen consisted of peripheral blood, obtained after pregnancy. Receptors were obtained from a female donor in good health, enrolled as a control in a pregnancy study.

The V and J genes are TRBV7-6 and TRBJ1-4, with D perhaps matching TRBD1 (5 bases). Germline CDR1 and CDR2: SGHVS and FNYEAQ. The CDR3 is 15 residues long. Trimming took off 5 bases at V and 3 bases at J, with 13 bases between the two ends. The chain's CDR3 is CASSRGVGANEKLFF. CDR3 DNA: TGTGCCAGCAGCCGGGGGGTAGGGGCTAATGAAAAACTGTTTTTT.

The chain uses TRBV25-1 and TRBJ1-2; D is perhaps TRBD1 (5 bases). Germline assignment: CDR1 MGHDK and CDR2 SYGVNS. The CDR3 is 14 residues long. With 5 bases removed from V and 4 bases from J, the gap between germline ends came to 14 bases. The CDR3 nucleotides read TGTGCCAGCAGTCGTGTGGGGACTATCTATGGCTACACCTTC. Protein sequence: CASSRVGTIYGYTF.

V gene TRBV19 combines with J gene TRBJ1-1; possible D gene TRBD1, 5 bases. This CDR3 spans 15 amino acids. Trimming removed 11 bases at V and 6 bases at J, with 25 bases between. Germline CDR1 LNHDA, CDR2 SQIVND (reference sequence). CDR3 coding DNA: TGTGCCGCGTCTTCAGGCGGGGCATTCGGGCCTGAAGCTTTCTTT. Translation gives CAASSGGAFGPEAFF.

The V and J genes are TRBV4-2 and TRBJ2-7; D not resolved. Per the germline V gene, CDR1 is LGHNA and CDR2 is YNFKEQ. This CDR3 region has 13 residues. Trimming took off 3 bases at V and 2 bases at J, with 8 bases between the two ends. In DNA, the CDR3 is TGTGCCAGCAGCCAGGTAGTTACCTACGAGCAGTACTTC. This sequence encodes CASSQVVTYEQYF.

The rearrangement links TRBV5-6 to TRBJ1-1; possibly TRBD1 for D (5 bases). The ends were cut back, 3 bases at V and 0 bases at J, with 9 bases in the middle. Germline CDR1 and CDR2: SGHDT and YYEEEE. The CDR3 has 14 amino acids. The CDR3 region has the DNA TGTGCCAGCAGCTCCTGGGGGGTGAACACTGAAGCTTTCTTT. This gives the protein CASSSWGVNTEAFF. Full variable domain (remainder filled in from reference TRBV5-6 and TRBJ1-1): DAGVTQSPTHLIKTRGQQVTLRCSPKSGHDTVSWYQQALGQGPQFIFQYYEEEERQRGNFPDRFSGHQFPNYSSELNVNALLLGDSALYLCASSSWGVNTEAFFGQGTRLTVV.

The chain employs TRBV7-9 and TRBJ1-4; 7 bases map to TRBD1. The CDR3 contains 13 residues. In germline, CDR1 is SEHNR, CDR2 FQNEAQ (reference sequence). V gave up 8 bases and J gave up 5 bases; unmatched junction bases: 5. This chain's CDR3 is CASDRVLNEKLFF. Written as DNA, the CDR3 is TGTGCCAGCGACAGGGTTTTAAATGAAAAACTGTTTTTT.

The rearrangement uses TRBV11-2 and TRBJ1-1; D remains unclear. The CDR3 extends over 15 amino acids. Germline CDR1 and CDR2: SGHAT and FQNNGV. The ends were cut back, 1 base at V and 2 bases at J, with 11 bases in the middle. CDR3 nucleotide sequence: TGTGCCAGCAGCTTAGTAGGAGGCGTCAACACTGAAGCTTTCTTT. This translates into CASSLVGGVNTEAFF. Looking up the rest from reference TRBV11-2 and TRBJ1-1 gives the full variable domain: EAGVAQSPRYKIIEKRQSVAFWCNPISGHATLYWYQQILGQGPKLLIQFQNNGVVDDSQLPKDRFSAERLKGVDSTLKIQPAKLEDSAVYLCASSLVGGVNTEAFFGQGTRLTVV.

The gene calls are TRBV6-1 and TRBJ1-6; 8 bases line up with TRBD1. Unmatched junction bases numbered 3, after V lost 7 bases and J lost 7 bases. Germline V lookup: CDR1 MNHNS, CDR2 SASEGT. This CDR3 is built from 13 residues. CDR3 amino acids: CASIGQGNSPLHF. In DNA, the CDR3 is TGTGCCAGCATAGGACAGGGAAATTCACCCCTCCACTTT.

The chain couples TRBV9 to TRBJ1-1, with D uncertain. The CDR3 is 15 residues long. Germline CDR1 reads SGDLS; CDR2 reads YYNGEE. V was shortened by 0 bases and J by 4 bases, with 13 bases between the two germline ends. CDR3 sequence (DNA): TGTGCCAGCAGCGTAGACATGAATTCTTTCACTGAAGCTTTCTTT. Protein product: CASSVDMNSFTEAFF.

This clone has a handful of counts. V usage is TRBV7-9 and J usage is TRBJ1-2, with 7 positions matching TRBD1. The CDR3 has 12 residues. V trimming: 5 bases; J trimming: 5 bases; junction bases outside the gene matches: 2. CDR1 is SEHNR, CDR2 FQNEAQ, per germline (reference sequence). CDR3 protein: CASSAGQYGYTF. CDR3 DNA sequence: TGTGCCAGCAGCGCGGGACAGTATGGCTACACCTTC.

The chain couples TRBV19 to TRBJ1-2; D uncertain. In germline, CDR1 is LNHDA, CDR2 SQIVND (reference sequence). The CDR3 extends over 11 amino acids. V dropped 6 bases and J dropped 3 bases, with 5 bases sitting between them. DNA for the CDR3: TGTGCCAGTAGCACTGACTATGGCTACACCTTC. Translated, it gives CASSTDYGYTF.

CDR3: CASSLSQREGAYEQYF. The CDR3, as DNA: TGTGCCAGCAGCTTATCGCAGAGGGAGGGGGCCTACGAGCAGTACTTC. V usage is TRBV7-9 and J usage is TRBJ2-7, with D tentatively TRBD2 (7 bases). The germline V and J ends were trimmed by 2 bases and 2 bases, with 16 bases remaining between them. The germline CDR1 and CDR2 sequences are SEHNR and FQNEAQ (reference sequence). The CDR3 is made up of 16 amino acids.

The chain couples TRBV14 to TRBJ1-2, with D possibly TRBD1 on 5 matching bases. Trimming took 1 base from V and 0 from J, leaving 12 bases between them. This CDR3 spans 16 amino acids. Per germline, CDR1 SGHDN and CDR2 FVKESK. CDR3 DNA: TGTGCCAGCAGCCAAGTGGACCGGGGGACTAACTATGGCTACACCTTC. Translated: CASSQVDRGTNYGYTF.

The gene calls are TRBV9 and TRBJ2-7; 7 nucleotides agree with TRBD1. The CDR3 totals 15 residues. Germline V gene sequence: CDR1 SGDLS, CDR2 YYNGEE. Trimming took 3 bases from V and 1 from J; bases not matched to a gene: 7. CDR3 in DNA: TGTGCCAGCAGCGCCCGGGACAGCGATTCCTACGAGCAGTACTTC. This gives the protein CASSARDSDSYEQYF.

The chain combines TRBV27 with TRBJ1-1; a possible D gene is TRBD1 (6 bases). Germline V gene lookup returns CDR1 MNHEY and CDR2 SMNVEV (reference sequence). Between the trimmed V and J ends, which lost 8 bases and 1 base, there was a span of 17 bases. This CDR3 region has 15 residues. The CDR3 coding sequence is TGTGCCAGCTTCGAATGGACAGCACGGAACACTGAAGCTTTCTTT. Amino acids: CASFEWTARNTEAFF.

The chain joins TRBV28 to TRBJ2-1; tentative D call: TRBD1 (7 bases). The CDR3 runs to 15 residues. Trimming took 4 bases from V and 3 from J, leaving 13 bases between them. Germline loops: CDR1 MDHEN, CDR2 SYDVKM. CDR3 nucleotides: TGTGCCAGCAGTTCGGCGGGACAGTTCTACAATGAGCAGTTCTTC. Translating it yields CASSSAGQFYNEQFF.

In regard to this clone: The same CDR3 can be traced to other DNA sequences in this sample. The rearrangement links TRBV18 to TRBJ1-3; D is unresolved. CDR1 and CDR2 (germline): KGHSH, LQKENI. CDR3 length equals 16 residues. Trimming stripped 3 bases from V and 0 bases from J, with 12 bases between. CDR3 sequence: CASSPATGSSGNTIYF. The CDR3, as DNA: TGTGCCAGCTCACCGGCGACTGGCTCCTCTGGAAACACCATATATTTT.

This chain joins TRBV18 and TRBJ1-5; no firm D call. V was clipped by 6 bases and J by 5 bases, with 14 bases between them. The CDR3 runs 14 residues. Germline lookup yields CDR1 KGHSH and CDR2 LQKENI. CDR3 amino acids: CASSLFLEYQPQHF. The DNA of the CDR3 is TGTGCCAGCTCCCTCTTTTTGGAGTATCAGCCCCAGCATTTT. Using reference TRBV18 and TRBJ1-5 for the parts outside the CDR3, the full variable domain is NAGVMQNPRHLVRRRGQEARLRCSPMKGHSHVYWYRQLPEEGLKFMVYLQKENIIDESGMPKERFSAEFPKEGPSILRIQQVVRGDSAAYFCASSLFLEYQPQHFGDGTRLSIL.

This clone occurred once. The chain couples TRBV15 to TRBJ2-7; a possible D gene is TRBD2 (5 bases). V dropped 5 bases and J dropped 2 bases, with 16 bases sitting between them. The CDR3 contains 15 residues. Per germline, CDR1 LNHNV and CDR2 YYDKDF (reference sequence). The DNA for the CDR3 is TGTGCCACCAGCCCACTTGAGGGTTCTCCCTACGAGCAGTACTTC. Its translation: CATSPLEGSPYEQYF.

The chain joins TRBV30 to TRBJ2-2; 9 bases are shared with TRBD1. CDR1 is GTSNPN and CDR2 is SVGIG in the germline V gene (reference sequence). V lost 8 bases and J lost 6; bases outside the gene matches: 13. This CDR3 contains 15 residues. CDR3 loop: CAGSSGTGLPGELFF. The CDR3 DNA sequence: TGTGCCGGGTCCTCGGGGACAGGGTTGCCCGGGGAGCTGTTTTTT. Full variable domain (remainder filled in from reference TRBV30 and TRBJ2-2): SQTIHQWPATLVQPVGSPLSLECTVEGTSNPNLYWYRQAAGRGLQLLFYSVGIGQISSEVPQNLSASRPQDRQFILSSKKLLLSDSGFYLCAGSSGTGLPGELFFGEGSRLTVL.

The gene calls are TRBV5-1 and TRBJ2-7; TRBD2 agrees at 7 bases. Germline lookup yields CDR1 SGHRS and CDR2 YFSETQ. V was pared by 4 bases and J by 4 bases, with 11 bases of the junction left unmatched. This CDR3 region has 15 residues. Here the CDR3 DNA reads TGCGCCAGCAGCACCCCGCGCACGGGGGGTTACGAGCAGTACTTC. This translates into CASSTPRTGGYEQYF.

This rearrangement joins TRBV6-4 to TRBJ1-1; tentatively, D is TRBD1 (6 bases). From germline, CDR1 is MRHNA and CDR2 SNTAGT. This CDR3 is 14 amino acids long. Trimming took off 2 bases at V and 10 bases at J, with 17 bases between the two ends. This CDR3 is CASSDGIGGGRAFF. Here the CDR3 DNA reads TGTGCCAGCAGTGACGGGATTGGGGGCGGGAGAGCTTTCTTT.

V is TRBV10-3 and J is TRBJ2-7; D gene uncertain. This CDR3 has 13 amino acids. Trimming removed 11 bases from V and 2 bases from J, with 16 bases in between. CDR1 and CDR2 from the germline V gene are ENHRY and SYGVKD. The CDR3 sequence: CALGSLDPYEQYF. CDR3 coding DNA: TGTGCCCTAGGCAGCCTTGACCCCTACGAGCAGTACTTC.

The J gene is TRBJ2-2, the V gene TRBV5-1, with 7 bases lining up with TRBD1. The ends lost 6 bases at V and 5 bases at J; junction bases unmatched: 4. Germline CDR1 SGHRS, CDR2 YFSETQ. The CDR3 covers 13 residues. CDR3 bases: TGCGCCAGCAACAGGGGCGAGACCGGGGAGCTGTTTTTT. It specifies CASNRGETGELFF.